The 30 T cell receptor beta chains reported below all come from one sample, sequenced in a study of control samples from healthy donors and cancer patients. This table comes from immunoSEQ multiplex PCR, and its TCRdb copy is limited to in-frame clones, with some not included. The sample consists of 100,000 to 120,000 clones, roughly 80% of them appearing once. Sequenced: blood. These TCRs come from a woman aged 45-65 years in good health.

The V call is TRBV27, the J call TRBJ1-1; D perhaps matches TRBD1 (6 bases). V lost 4 bases to trimming and J lost 5 bases, with 17 bases between them. The CDR3 is 15 amino acids. Per the germline V gene, CDR1 is MNHEY and CDR2 is SMNVEV (reference sequence). In DNA form, the CDR3 reads TGTGCCAGCAGTTCGACAAGGGGGTTCAGAACTGAAGCTTTCTTT. Translated: CASSSTRGFRTEAFF.

The chain employs TRBV4-2 and TRBJ1-4, with 8 bases aligning to TRBD1. Trimming took 0 bases from V and 5 from J; bases not matched to a gene: 11. CDR3 length: 18 amino acids. CDR1 LGHNA and CDR2 YNFKEQ come from the germline V gene. In nucleotides, the CDR3 is TGTGCCAGCAGCCAAGAGGGGACAGGTGTAGGAAGGAATGAAAAACTGTTTTTT. This translates into CASSQEGTGVGRNEKLFF.

V is TRBV11-2 and J is TRBJ2-7; TRBD2 matches 9 bases. CDR1 and CDR2 (germline): SGHAT, FQNNGV. The trim removed 1 base at V and 3 bases at J, leaving 4 bases unmatched. The CDR3 totals 15 residues. The CDR3 nucleotides read TGTGCCAGCAGCTTAGTCGCTAGCGGGGTCTACGAGCAGTACTTC. Residues: CASSLVASGVYEQYF.

A few counts support this clone. This chain links TRBV2 with TRBJ1-5; possibly TRBD1 for D (5 bases). Germline CDR1 and CDR2: SNHLY and FYNNEI. The CDR3 extends over 14 amino acids. Between the trimmed V and J ends, which lost 0 bases and 6 bases, there was a span of 9 bases. CDR3 protein: CASSEARDAQPQHF. The CDR3 DNA follows: TGTGCCAGCAGTGAAGCCAGGGATGCTCAGCCCCAGCATTTT.

The rearrangement uses TRBV27 and TRBJ2-1; TRBD2 aligns across 14 bases. The CDR3 has 17 residues. CDR1 is MNHEY and CDR2 is SMNVEV in the germline V gene (reference sequence). The ends lost 5 bases at V and 7 bases at J; junction bases unmatched: 10. CDR3 sequence (DNA): TGTGCCAGCAGTCTTAGGACTAGCGGGGGGTCGGGGAATGAGCAGTTCTTC. It encodes CASSLRTSGGSGNEQFF.

The rearrangement links TRBV7-9 to TRBJ2-7; 8 positions agree with TRBD2. Germline CDR1 is SEHNR and CDR2 is FQNEAQ (reference sequence). The CDR3 covers 14 residues. After removal of 1 base from V and 5 bases from J, the junction contained 4 bases not matched to a gene. CDR3 sequence: CASSLGRGGNEQYF. CDR3 nucleotide sequence: TGTGCCAGCAGCTTAGGCCGGGGGGGCAACGAGCAGTACTTC.

This clone was seen a handful of times. V usage is TRBV6-6 and J usage is TRBJ2-7; 9 positions match TRBD1. The ends lost 6 bases at V and 0 bases at J; junction bases unmatched: 9. The CDR3 loop spans 16 amino acids. The V gene's germline CDR1 is MNHNY and CDR2 SVGAGI (reference sequence). For the CDR3, the DNA is TGTGCCAGCAGCCCCCCGGGACAGGGAAGCTCCTACGAGCAGTACTTC. It codes for CASSPPGQGSSYEQYF.

The chain is built from TRBV29-1 and TRBJ2-7; D is ambiguous. The CDR3 contains 11 residues. V dropped 4 bases and J dropped 7 bases, with 11 bases sitting between them. Germline V CDR1 and CDR2: SQVTM, ANQGSEA. The CDR3: CSVVRTVEQYF. The CDR3 DNA reads as TGCAGCGTTGTACGGACGGTAGAGCAGTACTTC.

The rearrangement joins TRBV6-5 to TRBJ2-7; a weak D match, TRBD1 (6 bases). CDR1 is MNHEY and CDR2 is SVGAGI in the germline V gene. Trimming removed 7 bases from V and 1 base from J, with 14 bases in between. This CDR3 is 14 amino acids long. CDR3 protein: CASNSRGPSYEQYF. In DNA, the CDR3 is TGTGCCAGCAACTCCAGGGGACCTTCCTACGAGCAGTACTTC.

The genes are TRBV29-1 and TRBJ1-1; a possible D gene is TRBD1 (5 bases). Germline CDR1 and CDR2: SQVTM and ANQGSEA. The CDR3 contains 12 residues. V lost 4 bases and J lost 0, with 6 bases in between. CDR3 sequence reads: CSVGGVNTEAFF. CDR3 DNA sequence: TGCAGCGTTGGAGGGGTGAACACTGAAGCTTTCTTT.

The CDR3 DNA sequence: TGTGCCAGCAGCGGTCGGACCAGTCCTTCGGGGGAAAAACTGTTTTTT. Translation gives CASSGRTSPSGEKLFF. The gene calls are TRBV28 and TRBJ1-4; D is uncertain. Germline V gives CDR1 MDHEN, CDR2 SYDVKM. Between the trimmed V and J ends, which lost 6 bases and 8 bases, there was a span of 22 bases. CDR3 length: 16 residues.

The rearrangement links TRBV24-1 to TRBJ1-2; unclear D gene. Looked up from germline, CDR1 is KGHDR and CDR2 is SFDVKD. There are 13 residues in the CDR3. The V gene lost 9 bases and the J gene lost 6 bases, with 16 bases spanning the gap. CDR3 sequence: CATRPGGSDGYTF. In DNA, the CDR3 is TGTGCCACCCGCCCCGGAGGTAGTGATGGCTACACCTTC.

The chain uses TRBV25-1 and TRBJ2-1; D may be TRBD1 (6 bases). Looked up from germline, CDR1 is MGHDK and CDR2 is SYGVNS. CDR3 length: 15 amino acids. Trimming pared 5 bases from V and 4 bases from J, leaving 15 bases between. CDR3: CASSWAGEKYNEQFF. The CDR3 DNA reads as TGTGCCAGCAGTTGGGCAGGGGAAAAATACAATGAGCAGTTCTTC.

Here the CDR3 reads CASSSRRTGGTEAFF. The CDR3 DNA sequence: TGTGCCAGCAGTTCCCGCCGGACAGGGGGCACTGAAGCTTTCTTT. The chain carries TRBV6-5 and TRBJ1-1; 10 bases map to TRBD1. This CDR3 region has 15 residues. The germline gives CDR1 MNHEY, CDR2 SVGAGI. The J segment lost 4 bases and the V segment lost 4 bases, leaving 6 bases of the junction unmatched.

V is TRBV27 and J is TRBJ1-6; D may be TRBD1 (6 bases). This CDR3 is 15 amino acids long. Germline CDR1 and CDR2: MNHEY and SMNVEV (reference sequence). Trimming stripped 2 bases from V and 5 bases from J, with 10 bases between. The CDR3, as DNA: TGTGCCAGCAGTTTACTCGGGGGCCATAATTCACCCCTCCACTTT. Translating gives CASSLLGGHNSPLHF.

CDR3 sequence (DNA): TGCAGCACCCGACAGGGTGACTATGGCTACACCTTC. Protein: CSTRQGDYGYTF. The V and J genes are TRBV29-1 and TRBJ1-2; TRBD1 aligns across 7 bases. Looked up from germline, CDR1 is SQVTM and CDR2 is ANQGSEA. V trimming: 8 bases; J trimming: 3 bases; junction bases outside the gene matches: 6. The CDR3 is 12 residues long.

The chain couples TRBV7-8 to TRBJ2-5; D ambiguous. The V gene lost 1 base and the J gene lost 0 bases, with 6 bases spanning the gap. The CDR3 spans 14 residues. Germline V gives CDR1 SGHVS, CDR2 FQNEAQ. CDR3 loop: CASSLDSYQETQYF. The CDR3 nucleotides are TGTGCCAGCAGCTTAGACTCATACCAAGAGACCCAGTACTTC.

The chain joins TRBV29-1 to TRBJ1-5, with D hard to call. Trimming took 7 bases from V and 7 from J, leaving 5 bases between them. Germline loops: CDR1 SQVTM, CDR2 ANQGSEA. The CDR3 consists of 9 residues. CDR3 in amino acids: CSGQQPQHF. CDR3 coding DNA: TGCAGCGGGCAACAGCCCCAGCATTTT. Complete variable domain (other parts from reference TRBV29-1 and TRBJ1-5): SAVISQKPSRDICQRGTSLTIQCQVDSQVTMMFWYRQQPGQSLTLIATANQGSEATYESGFVIDKFPISRPNLTFSTLTVSNMSPEDSSIYLCSGQQPQHFGDGTRLSIL.

This rearrangement joins TRBV19 to TRBJ2-2; 14 positions agree with TRBD2. The germline gives CDR1 LNHDA, CDR2 SQIVND (reference sequence). The CDR3 is 16 amino acids. After removal of 9 bases from V and 3 bases from J, the junction contained 6 bases not matched to a gene. In DNA, the CDR3 is TGTGCCAGCCGATTGGGACTAGCGGGAGACACCGGGGAGCTGTTTTTT. This encodes CASRLGLAGDTGELFF.

This chain uses TRBV6-5 with TRBJ2-5; D may be TRBD2 (5 bases). The ends were cut back, 7 bases at V and 1 base at J, with 13 bases in the middle. CDR1 is MNHEY and CDR2 is SVGAGI in the germline V gene. The CDR3 sequence is 14 residues long. CDR3 coding DNA: TGTGCCAGCACCAAAGGAGGTAGCCAAGAGACCCAGTACTTC. As protein: CASTKGGSQETQYF.

V usage is TRBV2 and J usage is TRBJ1-2; D is ambiguous. CDR3 length: 13 amino acids. Per the germline V gene, CDR1 is SNHLY and CDR2 is FYNNEI. Trimming removed 6 bases from V and 8 bases from J, with 16 bases in between. CDR3 amino acids: CASSTPPAGGYTF. Written as DNA, the CDR3 is TGTGCCAGCAGCACCCCCCCGGCTGGGGGCTACACCTTC.

The V and J genes are TRBV5-1 and TRBJ2-7; the match to TRBD1 covers 10 bases. The length of the CDR3 is 15 residues. Germline V gene sequence: CDR1 SGHRS, CDR2 YFSETQ. V gave up 6 bases and J gave up 5 bases; unmatched junction bases: 11. The CDR3 loop reads CASTLGGQGIHEQYF. As DNA, the CDR3 is TGCGCCAGCACCCTGGGGGGACAGGGGATCCACGAGCAGTACTTC.

This clone turned up a few times. The chain links TRBV4-1 to TRBJ2-1; 7 bases line up with TRBD2. V gave up 2 bases and J gave up 7 bases; unmatched junction bases: 11. The CDR3 length is 16 residues. Germline V CDR1 and CDR2: MGHRA, YSYEKL. CDR3 residues: CASSQTLAGARNEQFF. The CDR3 nucleotides read TGCGCCAGCAGCCAAACACTGGCGGGAGCGAGGAATGAGCAGTTCTTC.

The chain carries TRBV25-1 and TRBJ1-1; possibly TRBD1 for D (5 bases). The CDR3 consists of 13 residues. Trimming removed 2 bases at V and 10 bases at J, with 14 bases between. Germline V gene lookup returns CDR1 MGHDK and CDR2 SYGVNS. The CDR3 spells CASSEIGGSGAFF. The CDR3, as DNA: TGTGCCAGCAGTGAAATCGGGGGGTCGGGAGCTTTCTTT.

This chain links TRBV4-2 with TRBJ2-3; a possible D gene is TRBD2 (6 bases). The germline CDR1 and CDR2 sequences are LGHNA and YNFKEQ. There are 17 residues in the CDR3. Trimming pared 4 bases from V and 0 bases from J, leaving 17 bases between. The CDR3 nucleotides are TGTGCCAGCAGCCCTCCCACCGCGGGGCCGAGCACAGATACGCAGTATTTT. Protein product: CASSPPTAGPSTDTQYF.

The chain is built from TRBV4-2 and TRBJ1-2; D remains ambiguous. V was cut by 0 bases and J by 5 bases, with 13 bases left in between. This CDR3 has 15 residues. Germline V gives CDR1 LGHNA, CDR2 YNFKEQ. CDR3 protein: CASSQDGLDAYGYTF. The CDR3 coding sequence is TGTGCCAGCAGCCAAGATGGGCTGGACGCATATGGCTACACCTTC.

The V gene is TRBV7-8, the J gene TRBJ1-4, with D hard to call. CDR1 and CDR2 from the germline V gene are SGHVS and FQNEAQ. V was pared by 2 bases and J by 3 bases, with 10 bases between. This CDR3 contains 15 residues. As DNA, the CDR3 is TGTGCCAGCAGCTTACTGGGCCGCGCTAATGAAAAACTGTTTTTT. Protein: CASSLLGRANEKLFF.

CDR3 amino acids: CASSAAGTGGYGELFF. The CDR3 DNA sequence: TGTGCCAGCAGCGCGGCGGGGACAGGGGGCTACGGGGAGCTGTTTTTT. V and J are TRBV9 and TRBJ2-2; 12 bases are shared with TRBD1. After removal of 3 bases from V and 7 bases from J, the junction contained 7 bases not matched to a gene. The CDR3 spans 16 residues. The germline V gene has CDR1 SGDLS and CDR2 YYNGEE.

This clone came up once. This chain connects TRBV15 to TRBJ2-4, with a tentative D call TRBD1 (5 bases). Germline V gene data show CDR1 as LNHNV and CDR2 as YYDKDF (reference sequence). The CDR3 runs to 16 residues. V lost 1 base, J lost 0 bases, and 10 bases lay in between. CDR3 loop: CATSRVGDLAKNIQYF. The DNA of the CDR3 is TGTGCCACCAGCAGAGTAGGGGATCTAGCCAAAAACATTCAGTACTTC.

The rearrangement joins TRBV14 to TRBJ2-7; no firm D call. The CDR3 spans 14 residues. CDR1 is SGHDN, CDR2 FVKESK, per germline. V gave up 7 bases and J gave up 3 bases, with 16 bases separating them. The CDR3 region is CASNHNGPGYEQYF. CDR3 nucleotides: TGTGCCAGCAATCACAACGGGCCGGGCTACGAGCAGTACTTC.